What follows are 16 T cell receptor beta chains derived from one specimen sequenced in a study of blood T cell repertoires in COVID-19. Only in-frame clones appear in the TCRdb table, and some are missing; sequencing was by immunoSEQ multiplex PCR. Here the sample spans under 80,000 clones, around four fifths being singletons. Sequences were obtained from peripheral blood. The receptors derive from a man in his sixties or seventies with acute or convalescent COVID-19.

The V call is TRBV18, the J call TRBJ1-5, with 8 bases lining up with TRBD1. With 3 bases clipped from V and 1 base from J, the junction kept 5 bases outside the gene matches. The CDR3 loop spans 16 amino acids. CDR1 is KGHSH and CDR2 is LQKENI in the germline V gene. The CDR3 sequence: CASSPGQGGSNQPQHF. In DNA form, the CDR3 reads TGTGCCAGCTCACCTGGACAGGGCGGGAGCAATCAGCCCCAGCATTTT.

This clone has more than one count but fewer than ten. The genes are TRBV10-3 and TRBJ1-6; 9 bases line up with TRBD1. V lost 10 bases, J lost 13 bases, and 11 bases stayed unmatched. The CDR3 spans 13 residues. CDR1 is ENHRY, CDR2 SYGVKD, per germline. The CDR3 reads CATWDRAPSPLHF. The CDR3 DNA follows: TGTGCCACCTGGGACAGGGCCCCCTCGCCCCTCCACTTT.

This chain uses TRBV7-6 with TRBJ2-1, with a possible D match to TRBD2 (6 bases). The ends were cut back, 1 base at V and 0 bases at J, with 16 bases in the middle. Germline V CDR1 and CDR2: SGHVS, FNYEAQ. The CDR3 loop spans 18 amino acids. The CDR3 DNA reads TGTGCCAGCAGCTTAGGCCCAGCGGGCGCGAGCTCCTACAATGAGCAGTTCTTC. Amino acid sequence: CASSLGPAGASSYNEQFF.

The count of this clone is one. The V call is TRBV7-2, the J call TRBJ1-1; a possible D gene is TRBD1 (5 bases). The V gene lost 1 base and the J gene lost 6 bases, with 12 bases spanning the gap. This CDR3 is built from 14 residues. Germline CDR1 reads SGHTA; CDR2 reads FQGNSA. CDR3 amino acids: CASSLGGVLPEAFF. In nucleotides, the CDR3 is TGTGCCAGCAGCTTAGGGGGGGTTCTCCCTGAAGCTTTCTTT.

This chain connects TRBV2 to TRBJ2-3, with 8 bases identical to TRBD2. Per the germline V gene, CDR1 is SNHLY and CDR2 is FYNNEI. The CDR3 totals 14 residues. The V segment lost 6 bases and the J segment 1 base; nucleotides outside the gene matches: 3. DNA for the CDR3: TGTGCCAGCAGGGGCGGGGGGCGCACAGATACGCAGTATTTT. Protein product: CASRGGGRTDTQYF.

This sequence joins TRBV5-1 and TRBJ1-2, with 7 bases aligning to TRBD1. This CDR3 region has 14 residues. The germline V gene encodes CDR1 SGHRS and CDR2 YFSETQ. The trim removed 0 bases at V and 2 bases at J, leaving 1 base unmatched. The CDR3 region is CASSLAGQNYGYTF. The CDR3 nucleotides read TGCGCCAGCAGCTTGGCGGGACAGAACTATGGCTACACCTTC.

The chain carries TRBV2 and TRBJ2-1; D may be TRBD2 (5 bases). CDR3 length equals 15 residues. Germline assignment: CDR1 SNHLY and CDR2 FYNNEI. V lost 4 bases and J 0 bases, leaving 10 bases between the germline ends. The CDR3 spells CASSGLGSSYNEQFF. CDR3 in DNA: TGTGCCAGCAGTGGCCTGGGGAGCTCCTACAATGAGCAGTTCTTC. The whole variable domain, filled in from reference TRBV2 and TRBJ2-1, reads EPEVTQTPSHQVTQMGQEVILRCVPISNHLYFYWYRQILGQKVEFLVSFYNNEISEKSEIFDDQFSVERPDGSNFTLKIRSTKLEDSAMYFCASSGLGSSYNEQFFGPGTRLTVL.

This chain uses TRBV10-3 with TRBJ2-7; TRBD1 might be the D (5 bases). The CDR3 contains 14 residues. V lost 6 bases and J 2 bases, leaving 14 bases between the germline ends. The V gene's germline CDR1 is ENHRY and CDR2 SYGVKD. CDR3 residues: CAISTRQRPYEQYF. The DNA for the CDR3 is TGTGCCATCAGCACCCGACAGCGACCCTACGAGCAGTACTTC.

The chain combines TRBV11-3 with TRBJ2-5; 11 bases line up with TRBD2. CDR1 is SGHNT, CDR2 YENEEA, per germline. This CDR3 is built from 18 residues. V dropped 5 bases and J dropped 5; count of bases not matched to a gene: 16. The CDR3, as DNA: TGTGCCAGCAGCAAAGGAGACCTAGCGGGGGGCACAGGGGAGACCCAGTACTTC. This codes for CASSKGDLAGGTGETQYF.

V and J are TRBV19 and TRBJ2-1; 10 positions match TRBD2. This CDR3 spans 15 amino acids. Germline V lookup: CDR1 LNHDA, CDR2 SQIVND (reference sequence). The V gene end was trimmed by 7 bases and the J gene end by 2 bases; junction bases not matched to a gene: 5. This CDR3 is CASIRSGGAYNEQFF. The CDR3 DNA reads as TGTGCCAGTATTAGGAGCGGGGGGGCCTACAATGAGCAGTTCTTC.

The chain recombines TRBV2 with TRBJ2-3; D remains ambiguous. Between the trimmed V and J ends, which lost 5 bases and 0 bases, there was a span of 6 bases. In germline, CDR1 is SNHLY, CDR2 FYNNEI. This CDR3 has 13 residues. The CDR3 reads CASSPTSTDTQYF. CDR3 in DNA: TGTGCCAGCAGTCCTACTAGCACAGATACGCAGTATTTT.

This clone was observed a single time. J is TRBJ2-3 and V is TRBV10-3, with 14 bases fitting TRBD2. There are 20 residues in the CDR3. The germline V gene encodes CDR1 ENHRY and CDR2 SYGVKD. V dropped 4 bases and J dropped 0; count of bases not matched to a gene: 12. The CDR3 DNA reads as TGTGCCATCAGTGGGACGACTAGCGGGGGGGCCTGGGGTAGCACAGATACGCAGTATTTT. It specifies CAISGTTSGGAWGSTDTQYF.

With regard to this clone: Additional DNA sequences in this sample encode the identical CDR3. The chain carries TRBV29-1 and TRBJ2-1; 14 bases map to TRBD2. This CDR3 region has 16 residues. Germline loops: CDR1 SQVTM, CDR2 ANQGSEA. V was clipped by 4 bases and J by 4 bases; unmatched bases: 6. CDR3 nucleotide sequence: TGCAGCGTTGCTAGGACTAGCGGGGGGCTATACAATGAGCAGTTCTTC. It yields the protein CSVARTSGGLYNEQFF.

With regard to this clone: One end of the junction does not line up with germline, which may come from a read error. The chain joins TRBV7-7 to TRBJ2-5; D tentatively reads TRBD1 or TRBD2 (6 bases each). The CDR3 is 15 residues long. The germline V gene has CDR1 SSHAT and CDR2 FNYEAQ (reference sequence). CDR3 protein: CASSLGGTPQETQYF. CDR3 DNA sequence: TGTGCTAGCAGCTTAGGGGGGACACCTCAAGAGACCCAGTACTTC.

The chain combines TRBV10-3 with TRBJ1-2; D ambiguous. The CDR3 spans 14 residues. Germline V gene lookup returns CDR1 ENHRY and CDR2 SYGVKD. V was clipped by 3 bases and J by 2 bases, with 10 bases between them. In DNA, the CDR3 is TGTGCCATCAGTGACAGGCGGGGAAACTATGGCTACACCTTC. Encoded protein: CAISDRRGNYGYTF.

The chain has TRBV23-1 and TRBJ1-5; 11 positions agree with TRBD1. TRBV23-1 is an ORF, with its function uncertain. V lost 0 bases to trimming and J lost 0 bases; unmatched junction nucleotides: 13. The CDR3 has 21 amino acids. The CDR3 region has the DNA TGCGCCAGCAGTCAATCCGGGCCGGGACAGGGGGACCGCTATAGCAATCAGCCCCAGCATTTT. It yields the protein CASSQSGPGQGDRYSNQPQHF.